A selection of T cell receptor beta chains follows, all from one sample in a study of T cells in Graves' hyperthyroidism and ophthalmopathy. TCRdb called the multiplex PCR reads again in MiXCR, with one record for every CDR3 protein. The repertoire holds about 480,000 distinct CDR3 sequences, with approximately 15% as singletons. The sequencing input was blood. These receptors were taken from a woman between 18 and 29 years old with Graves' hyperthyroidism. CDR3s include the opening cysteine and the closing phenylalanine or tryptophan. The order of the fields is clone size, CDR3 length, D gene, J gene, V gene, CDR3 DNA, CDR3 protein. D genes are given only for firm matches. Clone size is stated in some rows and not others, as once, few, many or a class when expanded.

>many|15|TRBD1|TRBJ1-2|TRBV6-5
TGTGCCAGCAGTTATACGGGGACAGGGGGCCAAGATTACACCTTC
CASSYTGTGGQDYTF
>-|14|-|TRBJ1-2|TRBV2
TGTGCCAGCACCCTTGGGACGAGGGGGGATGGCTACACCTTC
CASTLGTRGDGYTF
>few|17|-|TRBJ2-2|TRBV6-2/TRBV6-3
TGTGCCAACAGTTACCTTGGGGCTAGCGAAAGCACCGGGGAGCTGTTTTTT
CANSYLGASESTGELFF
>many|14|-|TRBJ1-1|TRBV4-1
TGCGCCAGCAGCCAAGATTCAGGGAACACTGAAGCTTTCTTT
CASSQDSGNTEAFF
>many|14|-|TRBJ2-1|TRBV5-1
TGCGCCAGCTCTCTTTTCGTAGGTAACAATGAGCAGTTCTTC
CASSLFVGNNEQFF
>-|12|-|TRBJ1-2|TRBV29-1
TGCAGCGTGCCCTCAGGGGACTATGGCTACACCTTC
CSVPSGDYGYTF
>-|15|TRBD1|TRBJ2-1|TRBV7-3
TGTGCCAGCAGCTCCGGGACAGGGGGCTTTGGTGAGCAGTTCTTC
CASSSGTGGFGEQFF
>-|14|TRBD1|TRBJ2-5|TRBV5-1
TGCGCCAGCAGCAAATCGGACAGGCAAGAGACCCAGTACTTC
CASSKSDRQETQYF
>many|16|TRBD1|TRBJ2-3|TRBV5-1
TGCGCCAGCAGCGAGACAGGGAACCCTAGCACAGATACGCAGTATTTT
CASSETGNPSTDTQYF
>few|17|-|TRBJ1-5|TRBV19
TGTGCCAGTAGTACGGAATCAAACTTCTATAGCAATCAGCCCCAGCATTTT
CASSTESNFYSNQPQHF
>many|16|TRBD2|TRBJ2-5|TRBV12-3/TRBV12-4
TGTGCCAGCAGTTTTTCCCTAGCGGGAGCCCCCGAGACCCAGTACTTC
CASSFSLAGAPETQYF
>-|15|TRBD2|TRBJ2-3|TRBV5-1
TGCGCCAGCAGCCCCTCGGGGCGGGAGTCAGATACGCAGTATTTT
CASSPSGRESDTQYF
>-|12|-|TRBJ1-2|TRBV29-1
TGCAGCGTTCGGGATACTAACTATGGCTACACCTTC
CSVRDTNYGYTF
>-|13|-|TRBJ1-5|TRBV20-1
TGCAGCTCTAAAGAGGGGCCCAATCAGCCCCAGCGTTTT
CSSKEGPNQPQRF
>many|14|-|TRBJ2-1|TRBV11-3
TGTGCCAGCAGCTTAGTGGCAGGGAGCAATGAGCAGTTCTTC
CASSLVAGSNEQFF
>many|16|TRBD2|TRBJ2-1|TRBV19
TGTGCCAGTACCCCCGGAGGGGAGGGCCCCTACAATGAGCAGTTCTTC
CASTPGGEGPYNEQFF
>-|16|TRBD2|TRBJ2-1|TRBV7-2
TGTGCCAGTACGACTAGCGGATCCAGCTCCTACAATGAGCAGTTCTTC
CASTTSGSSSYNEQFF
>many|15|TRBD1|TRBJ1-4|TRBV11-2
TGTGCCAGCAGCTTAACCCAGGGGGCTTGGGGAAAACTGTTTTTT
CASSLTQGAWGKLFF
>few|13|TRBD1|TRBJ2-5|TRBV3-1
TGTGCCAGCAGGGACAGGGGGCGACAGACCCAGTACTTC
CASRDRGRQTQYF
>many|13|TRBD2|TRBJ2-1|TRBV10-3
TGTGCCATGGGACTAGCGGAGTACAATGAGCAGTTCTTC
CAMGLAEYNEQFF
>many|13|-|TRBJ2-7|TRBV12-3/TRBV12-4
TGTGCCAGCAGTAGCCCAGGGCCGTACGAGCAGTACTTC
CASSSPGPYEQYF
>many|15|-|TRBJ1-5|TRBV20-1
TGCAGTGCTAGAGTCCCGGGACGGCTTAATCAGCCCCAGCATTTT
CSARVPGRLNQPQHF
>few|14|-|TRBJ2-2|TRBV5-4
TGTGCCAGCAGCCAGAGTGGGACACCCGGGGAGCTGTTTTTT
CASSQSGTPGELFF
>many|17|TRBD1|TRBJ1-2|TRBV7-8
TGTGCCAGCAGCTGGTCCTCCGGACAGGGGGCCCTGGAGGGCTACACCTTC
CASSWSSGQGALEGYTF
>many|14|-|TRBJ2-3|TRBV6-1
TGTGCCAGCAGGACCCCGTTGGGCACAGATACGCAGTATTTT
CASRTPLGTDTQYF
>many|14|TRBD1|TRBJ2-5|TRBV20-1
TGCAGTGCTACTACCGGGACAGGCCAAGAGACCCAGTACTTC
CSATTGTGQETQYF
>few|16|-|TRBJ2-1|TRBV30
TGTGCCTGGAGTGTAGGGGTATTGGGCTCCTACAATGAGCAGTTCTTC
CAWSVGVLGSYNEQFF
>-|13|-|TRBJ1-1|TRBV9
TGTGCCAGCAGCGTAGAGGGGTCTCGGATGGCTTTCTTT
CASSVEGSRMAFF
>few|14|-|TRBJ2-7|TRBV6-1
TGTGCCAGCAGCCACGCAGGGGGGGGATACGAGCAGTACTTC
CASSHAGGGYEQYF
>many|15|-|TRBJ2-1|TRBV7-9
TGTGCCAGCAGCCTTACCCATACCGTCTACAATGAGCAGTTCTTC
CASSLTHTVYNEQFF
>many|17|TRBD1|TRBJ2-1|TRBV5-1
TGCGCCAGCAGCCCACAGGGGTGGGACAGGGCGAAAAATGAGCAGTTCTTC
CASSPQGWDRAKNEQFF
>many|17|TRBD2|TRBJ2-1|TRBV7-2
TGTGCCAGCAGCTTAGGATCGTCGGGAGGGCCCTACAATGAGCAGTTCTTC
CASSLGSSGGPYNEQFF
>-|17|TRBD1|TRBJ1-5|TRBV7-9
TGTGCCAGCAGCTTGGGACAGGGCAATCGAGGCAATCAGCCCCAGCATTTT
CASSLGQGNRGNQPQHF
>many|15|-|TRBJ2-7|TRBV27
TGTGCCAGCAGTGGGTCAGGCTTCCCCTCCTACGAGCAGTACTTC
CASSGSGFPSYEQYF
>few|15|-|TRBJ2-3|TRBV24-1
TGTGCCACCAGTGAATGGGAGGGGGTAACAGATACGCAGTATTTT
CATSEWEGVTDTQYF
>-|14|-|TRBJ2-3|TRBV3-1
TGTGCCAGCAGCCAGGCAGGGGGGACAGATACGCAGTATTTT
CASSQAGGTDTQYF
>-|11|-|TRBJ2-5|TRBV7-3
TGTGCCAGCAGTACCCTATACGTCCAGTACTTC
CASSTLYVQYF
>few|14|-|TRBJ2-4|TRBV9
TGTGCCAGCAGCTCCGACACCTATGGGAACATTCAGTACTTC
CASSSDTYGNIQYF
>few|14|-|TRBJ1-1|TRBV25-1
TGTGCCAGCAGTGCGAAGGGATTGAACACTGAAGCTTTCTTT
CASSAKGLNTEAFF
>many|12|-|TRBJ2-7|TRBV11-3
TGTGCCACGACCATCGGGGGAGAAAAGCCGTACTTC
CATTIGGEKPYF